This T cell receptor beta chain emerged from a study of regulatory T cells in long-lasting Graves disease. Combining iRepertoire HTBI primers with Arm-PCR of CDR3 regions, the authors built TCR beta libraries. TCRdb passed the multiplex PCR reads through MiXCR, listing each CDR3 protein once. The table has roughly 420,000 distinct CDR3 sequences, around 16% seen once. The study, taken as a whole, reports: Researchers examined only peripheral blood and not thyroid tissue.

Indicated time point: newly diagnosed GD, antithyroid drugs for less than 3 months. PBMC RNA served as the TCR library source. Around 9.1 milliliters of peripheral blood were drawn into EDTA tubes. This clonotype was seen repeatedly, ten times or more. What it binds is not known. The specimen was peripheral blood mononuclear cells (PBMCs), collected at new diagnosis, from a patient treated with antithyroid drugs. The sequence was obtained from a female donor with Graves disease.

In DNA form, the CDR3 reads TGTGCCAGCAGCCCCTCATCGGGGTCCTACAATGAGCAGTTCTTC. This translates into CASSPSSGSYNEQFF. The chain employs TRBV7-9 and TRBJ2-1, with D possibly being TRBD2 (5 bases). The CDR3 length is 15 residues. The germline V gene has CDR1 SEHNR and CDR2 FQNEAQ (reference sequence). Trimming removed 5 bases from V and 1 base from J, with 12 bases in between.